The source of this T cell receptor (beta chain) is a study of T cell changes during pregnancy in multiple sclerosis. The CDR3 is 16 amino acids. The germline V gene has CDR1 MGHRA and CDR2 YSYEKL. J gave up 6 bases and V 4 bases, and 10 bases lay outside the gene matches. Some clones are missing from TCRdb's copy, which holds only in-frame ones; the method was immunoSEQ multiplex PCR. Counted here are 15,000 or so clones, just over 90% occurring once; the ten biggest clones make up over 2.5%. Source: peripheral blood, taken in the second trimester of pregnancy. The chain employs TRBV4-1 and TRBJ2-1; 9 positions agree with TRBD1. The receptor comes from a female donor in good health, enrolled as a control in a pregnancy study. CDR3 DNA: TGCGCCAGCAGCCCAACCGGGACAGGGTCGTTCAATGAGCAGTTCTTC. Protein: CASSPTGTGSFNEQFF.